A selection of T cell receptor beta chains follows, all from one sample in a study of T cells in Graves' hyperthyroidism and ophthalmopathy. TCRdb analysed the multiplex PCR reads with MiXCR anew, one entry per CDR3 protein. The table lists a few hundred thousand distinct CDR3 sequences, around 15% of them singletons. Sequencing was done on a sample of blood. Receptors were obtained from a woman aged 30 to 39 with Graves' ophthalmopathy. Each CDR3 is given with its conserved first and last residue. D genes are given only for firm matches. Some rows have no size entry. The others give once, few or many, or a class for an expanded clone.

j_call clone_size d_call v_call cdr3_nt cdr3_aa
TRBJ1-1 many NA TRBV20-1 TGCAGTGCTAGGGGGGGGTCGAACACTGAAGCTTTCTTT CSARGGSNTEAFF
TRBJ1-2 NA TRBD1 TRBV6-1 TGTGCCAGCAGCGCCGGGGACAGTCCCCACTATGGCTACACCTTC CASSAGDSPHYGYTF
TRBJ2-7 many NA TRBV28 TGTGCCAGCAGTTTAGGCCACTACGAGCAGTACTTC CASSLGHYEQYF
TRBJ2-7 few NA TRBV20-1 TGCAGTGCTTTTCTGGGCTCCGTTCAGGACTACGAGCAGTACTTC CSAFLGSVQDYEQYF
TRBJ1-1 many NA TRBV5-1 TGCGCCAGCCAGAAGGCCGGGACGGGGAACACTGAAGCTTTCTTT CASQKAGTGNTEAFF
TRBJ1-1 many NA TRBV30 TGTGCCTGGAGTCCGTCCCTCTCTGAAGCTTTCTTT CAWSPSLSEAFF
TRBJ2-1 few NA TRBV28 TGTGCCAGCAGTTTATTGTCTGATTTTGATGAGCAGTTCTTC CASSLLSDFDEQFF
TRBJ1-2 many NA TRBV6-1 TGTGCCAGCACAACCGGGGCCTATGGCTACACCTTC CASTTGAYGYTF
TRBJ1-1 NA NA TRBV6-4 TGTGCCAGCAGGGCAGGGACTCTGAACACTGAAGCTTTCTTT CASRAGTLNTEAFF
TRBJ2-1 many NA TRBV20-1 TGCAGTGCTAGGCGGGTAATCGAGCAGTTCTTC CSARRVIEQFF
TRBJ2-7 many NA TRBV12-3/TRBV12-4 TGTGCCAGCAGGGATCGTAGCTCCTACGAGCAGTACTTC CASRDRSSYEQYF
TRBJ2-5 many NA TRBV28 TGTGCCAGCAGTATACTTCAGCAGGGTAGTCAAGAGACCCAGTACTTC CASSILQQGSQETQYF